The rows below give T cell receptor beta chains drawn from one sample of a study of T cell responses to AZD1222 COVID-19 vaccine. Sequencing was performed with immunoSEQ multiplex PCR; in TCRdb, only in-frame clones are kept and a portion is missing. The sample consists of about 140,000 clones, around nine tenths of them appearing once. The specimen comprised peripheral blood, sampled on day 0 of AZD1222 vaccination. These TCRs come from an adult in good health. CDR3s include the opening cysteine and the closing phenylalanine or tryptophan. D genes are given only for firm matches. Clone sizes are given selectively: once, few, many, or a class where the clone is expanded.

v_gene	d_gene	abundance	j_gene	CDR3nt	CDR3aa
TRBV20-1	.	.	TRBJ2-3	TGCAGTGCTAGTGCTAGCCCAGATACGCAGTATTTT	CSASASPDTQYF
TRBV5-5	.	.	TRBJ1-6	TGTGCCAGCAGCTTGATAGCAGACAGCCGGCTCGTGCGGCCCCTCCACTTT	CASSLIADSRLVRPLHF
TRBV19	.	.	TRBJ1-5	TGTGCCAGTAGTATGTTGAAATGGGGGAGCAATCAGCCCCAGCATTTT	CASSMLKWGSNQPQHF
TRBV2	TRBD1	.	TRBJ1-4	TGTGCCAGCAGTCCTACAGGGGCCACTAATGAAAAACTGTTTTTT	CASSPTGATNEKLFF
TRBV10-1	.	.	TRBJ1-1	TGCGCCAGCAGTGAGTATCTGGGAATCTCTGAAGCTTTCTTT	CASSEYLGISEAFF
TRBV7-3	.	.	TRBJ2-5	TGTGCCAGCAGCCCTGTGGGAGGTCAAGAGACCCAGTACTTC	CASSPVGGQETQYF
TRBV28	.	.	TRBJ2-7	TGTGCCAGCAGTCTCACAGGGAGGTATTTGTACGAGCAGTACTTC	CASSLTGRYLYEQYF
TRBV19	TRBD1	.	TRBJ2-7	TGTGCCAGTAGCCCAACAGGGGGCGCCTACGAGCAGTACTTC	CASSPTGGAYEQYF
TRBV5-1	.	.	TRBJ2-5	TGCGCCAGCAGCTTGGTCGGGGGCCAGGAGACCCAGTACTTC	CASSLVGGQETQYF
TRBV5-1	TRBD2	.	TRBJ2-5	TGCGCCAGCAGCCTGACTAGCGGGGGGTGGGAGACCCAGTACTTC	CASSLTSGGWETQYF
TRBV5-4	TRBD2	.	TRBJ2-7	TGTGCCAGCAGCGGGGGACTAGCGGGGGGCTCCTACGAGCAGTACTTC	CASSGGLAGGSYEQYF
TRBV5-1	TRBD1	.	TRBJ2-4	TGCGCCAGCAGCCTGGGGACAGGGGGTAGCAAAAACATTCAGTACTTC	CASSLGTGGSKNIQYF
TRBV6-6	TRBD1	.	TRBJ1-1	TGTGCCAGCAGTACCGCTGGGACAGGGGCTGAAGCTTTCTTT	CASSTAGTGAEAFF
TRBV5-1	.	.	TRBJ1-2	TGCGCCAGCAGCGAGGGACACTTAAATGGCTACACCTTC	CASSEGHLNGYTF
TRBV6-5	.	.	TRBJ2-3	TGTGCCAGCAGTTACCGGCTTCCTAGCACAGATACGCAGTATTTT	CASSYRLPSTDTQYF
TRBV6-4	.	once	TRBJ1-5	TGTGCCAGCAGAGCCACAGGTTCAAGCAATCAGCCCCAGCATTTT	CASRATGSSNQPQHF
TRBV5-4	.	once	TRBJ2-3	TGTGCCAGCAGCTTGTCGGCAAGGACATCGCCAGATACGCAGTATTTT	CASSLSARTSPDTQYF
TRBV7-9	.	.	TRBJ2-1	TGTGCCAGCAGCTTAGAGGCAGGGTGGAATGAGCAGTTCTTC	CASSLEAGWNEQFF
TRBV5-1	.	.	TRBJ1-1	TGCGCCAGCAGCCTCGATTCAGGGATCACTGAAGCTTTCTTT	CASSLDSGITEAFF
TRBV7-2	TRBD2	.	TRBJ2-7	TGTGCCAGCAGCCCCTGGGGGGGGACCTCCTACGAGCAGTACTTC	CASSPWGGTSYEQYF
TRBV9	.	.	TRBJ1-2	TGTGCCAGCAGCGTGCATGGGGGAGGGGATGGCTACACCTTC	CASSVHGGGDGYTF
TRBV5-1	.	.	TRBJ1-1	TGCGCCAGCAGCTTGGGACTGAGCAACACTGAAGCTTTCTTT	CASSLGLSNTEAFF
TRBV16	TRBD1	.	TRBJ1-2	TGTGCCAGCAGCCCGACAGGGATCTATGGCTACACCTTC	CASSPTGIYGYTF
TRBV5-6	.	.	TRBJ2-7	TGTGCCAGCAGCTTGCCTGGGGCTCTAGACGAGCAGTACTTC	CASSLPGALDEQYF
TRBV29-1	.	.	TRBJ2-3	TGCAGCCCCTCTCAAGGGACTAGCACAGATACGCAGTATTTT	CSPSQGTSTDTQYF
TRBV14	.	.	TRBJ2-7	TGTGCCAGCAGCCAAGATCCGGGCACCCACTACGAGCAGTACTTC	CASSQDPGTHYEQYF
TRBV2	TRBD1	.	TRBJ1-2	TGTGCCAGCAGTAGGGGGCTTGACTATGGCTACACCTTC	CASSRGLDYGYTF
TRBV2	TRBD1	.	TRBJ1-1	TGTGCCAACGCATACAGGGGCACTGAAGCTTTCTTT	CANAYRGTEAFF
TRBV27	.	.	TRBJ1-1	TGTGCCAGCAGCCAGACCCTGCGGGCTGAAGCTTTCTTT	CASSQTLRAEAFF
TRBV11-2	TRBD1	.	TRBJ1-1	TGTGCCAGCAGCAGGACAGGGGGCGGCACTGAAGCTTTCTTT	CASSRTGGGTEAFF
TRBV2	TRBD2	.	TRBJ2-5	TGTGCCAGCAGTGAGCCGTTGGGGACTAGCGGGAGGGAAGAGACCCAGTACTTC	CASSEPLGTSGREETQYF
TRBV13	TRBD2	.	TRBJ2-5	TGTGCCAGCAGCCGGACAGTAGGGACTAGCTCTCAAGAGACCCAGTACTTC	CASSRTVGTSSQETQYF
TRBV29-1	.	once	TRBJ1-5	TGCAGCGTTTCGGTGGGTGGCAATCAGCCCCAGCATTTT	CSVSVGGNQPQHF
TRBV6-1	TRBD1	medium-sized	TRBJ1-2	TGTGCCAGCAGTGAAGGGGCCGGGACAGGGTTCGATGGCTACACCTTC	CASSEGAGTGFDGYTF
TRBV9	TRBD2	.	TRBJ2-1	TGTGCCAGCAGCGTGAAGCGGGAGGCAGGAAGGGATGAGCAGTTCTTC	CASSVKREAGRDEQFF
TRBV7-9	.	.	TRBJ2-1	TGTGCCAGCAGCTCACGGAGGGTTGATTGGAATGAGCAGTTCTTC	CASSSRRVDWNEQFF
TRBV20-1	.	.	TRBJ1-2	TGCAGTGCTAGTAAGCTCCGGTATGGCTACACCTTC	CSASKLRYGYTF
TRBV4-1	.	.	TRBJ1-5	TGCGCCAGCAGCCAAGCAGAGGCTCAGCCCCAGCATTTT	CASSQAEAQPQHF
TRBV5-1	TRBD1	.	TRBJ1-6	TGCGCCAGCAGGCCCCTCGGACAGGGAAGTTTTAATTCACCCCTCCACTTT	CASRPLGQGSFNSPLHF
TRBV6-6	TRBD1	.	TRBJ1-3	TGTGCCAGCAGCCTTGCCTACCGCGGGACAGGGGTTTTCTCTGGAAACACCATATATTTT	CASSLAYRGTGVFSGNTIYF
TRBV5-1	.	.	TRBJ2-3	TGCGCCAGCAGCGGCTTGAGGAGAGATACGCAGTATTTT	CASSGLRRDTQYF
TRBV5-1	.	.	TRBJ1-5	TGCGCCAGCAGCTTGGAACAGGGCAATCAGCCCCAGCATTTT	CASSLEQGNQPQHF
TRBV18	.	.	TRBJ1-1	TGTGCCAGCTCACCAAACAGGGCACTCACCGTGAGGAACACTGAAGCTTTCTTT	CASSPNRALTVRNTEAFF
TRBV15	.	.	TRBJ1-1	TGTGCCACCAGCAGAGATCGAAGGACAGCGAACACTGAAGCTTTCTTT	CATSRDRRTANTEAFF
TRBV4-1	TRBD1	once	TRBJ2-5	TGCGCCAGCAGCCGATTACAGGGGGACCAAGAGACCCAGTACTTC	CASSRLQGDQETQYF
TRBV7-3	.	.	TRBJ2-5	TGTGCCAGCAGCTCAGCGGGTCGTGGAGAGACCCAGTACTTC	CASSSAGRGETQYF